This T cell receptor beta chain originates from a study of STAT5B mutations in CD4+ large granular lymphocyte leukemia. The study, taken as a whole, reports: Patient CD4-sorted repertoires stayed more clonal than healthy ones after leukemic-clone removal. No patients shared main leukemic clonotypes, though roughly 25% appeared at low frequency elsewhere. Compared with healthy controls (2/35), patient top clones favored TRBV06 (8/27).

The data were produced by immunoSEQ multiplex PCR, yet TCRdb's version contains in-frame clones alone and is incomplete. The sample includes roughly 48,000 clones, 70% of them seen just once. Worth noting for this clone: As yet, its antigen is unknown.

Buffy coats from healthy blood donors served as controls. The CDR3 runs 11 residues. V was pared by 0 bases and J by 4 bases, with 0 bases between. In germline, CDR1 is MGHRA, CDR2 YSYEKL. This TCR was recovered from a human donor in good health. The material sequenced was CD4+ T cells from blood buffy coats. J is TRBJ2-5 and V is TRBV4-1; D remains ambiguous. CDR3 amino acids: CASSQEETQYF. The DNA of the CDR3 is TGCGCCAGCAGCCAAGAAGAGACCCAGTACTTC.